The next 18 T cell receptor beta chains were all read from a single sample in a study of cytomegalovirus exposure and HLA in healthy donors. Primers included in the PCR were 60 Vbeta and 13 Jbeta primers. Repertoires were generated with immunoSEQ multiplex PCR, while TCRdb's copy carries only in-frame clones and drops some. The repertoire holds about 130,000 clones, with approximately 62% as singletons. The sample consisted of PBMCs. The receptors stem from a human donor in good health.

The rearrangement links TRBV9 to TRBJ1-3, with D uncertain. Per germline, CDR1 SGDLS and CDR2 YYNGEE. CDR3 length equals 13 residues. Deletions cut 7 bases from V and 0 bases from J, with 8 bases between. The CDR3 DNA reads as TGTGCCAGCGGCCTTAACTCTGGAAACACCATATATTTT. This sequence encodes CASGLNSGNTIYF.

The J gene is TRBJ2-7, the V gene TRBV28; 11 bases match TRBD1. The CDR3 extends over 14 amino acids. V gave up 8 bases and J gave up 2 bases; unmatched junction bases: 5. Germline CDR1 is MDHEN and CDR2 is SYDVKM. The CDR3, as DNA: TGTGCCAGCGGAACGGGACAGGGGGCCTACGAGCAGTACTTC. As protein: CASGTGQGAYEQYF.

This chain links TRBV18 with TRBJ2-1; D perhaps matches TRBD2 (6 bases). Germline V CDR1 and CDR2: KGHSH, LQKENI. V lost 0 bases and J 0 bases, leaving 9 bases between the germline ends. This CDR3 has 16 residues. CDR3 in DNA: TGTGCCAGCTCACCACCGACCGGGGGCTCCTACAATGAGCAGTTCTTC. Protein: CASSPPTGGSYNEQFF.

The chain recombines TRBV6-5 with TRBJ2-1; D perhaps matches TRBD1 (6 bases). Germline CDR1 is MNHEY and CDR2 is SVGAGI. Trimming took off 0 bases at V and 6 bases at J, with 9 bases between the two ends. The CDR3 consists of 14 residues. The CDR3 is CASSYSARGNEQFF. CDR3 bases: TGTGCCAGCAGTTACTCGGCCAGGGGCAATGAGCAGTTCTTC.

The chain uses TRBV7-2 and TRBJ2-1, with 14 positions matching TRBD2. The germline V gene has CDR1 SGHTA and CDR2 FQGNSA. This CDR3 spans 19 amino acids. The junction had 13 bases not matched to a gene; V was cut back by 3 bases and J by 6 bases. The CDR3 region is CASSFRTSGRFPPSNEQFF. The CDR3 DNA sequence: TGTGCCAGCAGCTTCCGGACTAGCGGGAGGTTCCCCCCGAGCAATGAGCAGTTCTTC.

The chain carries TRBV7-6 and TRBJ2-1, with unresolved D. The CDR3 is 15 amino acids. V lost 1 base and J lost 7, with 14 bases in between. Germline loops: CDR1 SGHVS, CDR2 FNYEAQ. DNA of the CDR3: TGTGCCAGCAGCTTAGTGGCCAGATCCTGGAATGAGCAGTTCTTC. Translated: CASSLVARSWNEQFF. Based on the CDR3 plus reference TRBV7-6 and TRBJ2-1, the full variable domain is GAGVSQSPRYKVTKRGQDVALRCDPISGHVSLYWYRQALGQGPEFLTYFNYEAQQDKSGLPNDRFSAERPEGSISTLTIQRTEQRDSAMYRCASSLVARSWNEQFFGPGTRLTVL.

The rearrangement links TRBV6-5 to TRBJ1-2; 7 nucleotides line up with TRBD1. Trimming took 6 bases from V and 7 from J; bases not matched to a gene: 8. This CDR3 contains 13 residues. CDR1 and CDR2 (germline): MNHEY, SVGAGI. The CDR3 DNA reads TGTGCCAGCAGACGGGGACAGAAGGGTGGCTACACCTTC. Encoded protein: CASRRGQKGGYTF.

The V call is TRBV18, the J call TRBJ2-5, with TRBD1 identical over 7 bases. J gave up 1 base and V 2 bases, and 4 bases lay outside the gene matches. CDR1 is KGHSH, CDR2 LQKENI, per germline. The CDR3 is 15 residues long. Here the CDR3 reads CASSPFRDSQETQYF. The DNA of the CDR3 is TGTGCCAGCTCACCATTCCGGGACAGCCAAGAGACCCAGTACTTC.

This clone was detected only a few times. This chain links TRBV2 with TRBJ2-7; the match to TRBD2 covers 14 bases. The V gene end was trimmed by 3 bases and the J gene end by 7 bases; junction bases not matched to a gene: 11. The CDR3 consists of 17 residues. Germline loops: CDR1 SNHLY, CDR2 FYNNEI. CDR3 in amino acids: CASSEGLAGVRAREQYF. In nucleotides, the CDR3 is TGTGCCAGCAGTGAGGGACTAGCGGGAGTTCGGGCGCGGGAGCAGTACTTC.

This rearrangement joins TRBV7-9 to TRBJ1-5, with D possibly matching TRBD1 (6 bases). Trimming removed 3 bases from V and 0 bases from J, with 9 bases in between. This CDR3 comprises 15 residues. Germline V gene lookup returns CDR1 SEHNR and CDR2 FQNEAQ (reference sequence). In DNA, the CDR3 is TGTGCCAGCAGCTTCAACAGGGATAGCAATCAGCCCCAGCATTTT. Encoded protein: CASSFNRDSNQPQHF.

The rearrangement uses TRBV5-1 and TRBJ2-7; 8 bases are a match to TRBD2. Looked up from germline, CDR1 is SGHRS and CDR2 is YFSETQ. The CDR3 runs to 14 residues. V lost 2 bases, J lost 3 bases, and 4 bases stayed unmatched. This chain's CDR3 is CASSFTSGNYEQYF. The CDR3 DNA reads as TGCGCCAGCAGCTTTACTAGCGGAAACTACGAGCAGTACTTC.

V gene TRBV7-6 combines with J gene TRBJ2-7; 8 bases align to TRBD1. Trimming cost V 4 bases and J 4 bases; bases outside gene matches: 6. The CDR3 sequence is 14 residues long. The germline CDR1 and CDR2 sequences are SGHVS and FNYEAQ. The CDR3 DNA is TGTGCCAGCAGCTCGGACAGGGTAGGGTACGAGCAGTACTTC. It yields the protein CASSSDRVGYEQYF.

This rearrangement joins TRBV19 to TRBJ2-2, with 11 positions matching TRBD2. This CDR3 spans 15 amino acids. Per the germline V gene, CDR1 is LNHDA and CDR2 is SQIVND (reference sequence). Trimming took 2 bases from V and 4 from J; bases not matched to a gene: 0. CDR3 loop: CASSILAGGTGELFF. The CDR3 region has the DNA TGTGCCAGTAGTATACTAGCGGGGGGCACCGGGGAGCTGTTTTTT.

The CDR3 reads CASSEGQTRTYNEQFF. As DNA, the CDR3 is TGTGCCAGCAGTGAAGGTCAAACCCGAACTTACAATGAGCAGTTCTTC. The chain links TRBV6-1 to TRBJ2-1, with D unclear. CDR1 is MNHNS, CDR2 SASEGT, per germline. CDR3 size: 16 residues. V was pared by 1 base and J by 4 bases, with 14 bases between.

This clone was seen a few times. The chain employs TRBV29-1 and TRBJ2-3; 7 bases line up with TRBD2. The V gene end was trimmed by 5 bases and the J gene end by 0 bases; junction bases not matched to a gene: 26. The germline V gene has CDR1 SQVTM and CDR2 ANQGSEA. The CDR3 covers 21 residues. The DNA of the CDR3 is TGCAGCGTTACTGTCCCCCCCGGGGGAGCGGGAAAAGGTATTAGCACAGATACGCAGTATTTT. Translated, it gives CSVTVPPGGAGKGISTDTQYF.

The rearrangement uses TRBV25-1 and TRBJ1-1, with 9 bases matching TRBD1. Trimming removed 3 bases from V and 11 bases from J; junction bases left unmatched: 7. The germline CDR1 and CDR2 sequences are MGHDK and SYGVNS. The CDR3 length is 13 residues. The CDR3 loop reads CASSDPQGARAFF. The CDR3 DNA reads TGTGCCAGCAGTGACCCACAGGGGGCGCGGGCTTTCTTT. Supplemented by reference TRBV25-1 and TRBJ1-1, the full variable domain reads EADIYQTPRYLVIGTGKKITLECSQTMGHDKMYWYQQDPGMELHLIHYSYGVNSTEKGDLSSESTVSRIRTEHFPLTLESARPSHTSQYLCASSDPQGARAFFGQGTRLTVV.

The chain's CDR3 is CASSQGHLNTEAFF. CDR3 bases: TGTGCCAGCAGCCAGGGACATCTGAACACTGAAGCTTTCTTT. The chain joins TRBV13 to TRBJ1-1; D perhaps matches TRBD1 (6 bases). Looked up from germline, CDR1 is PRHDT and CDR2 is FYEKMQ (reference sequence). The germline V and J ends were trimmed by 5 bases and 0 bases, with 10 bases remaining between them. CDR3 length equals 14 residues.

V is TRBV4-2 and J is TRBJ2-7; maybe TRBD1 (6 bases). The V end was cut by 0 bases, the J end by 6 bases, with 15 bases between. Looked up from germline, CDR1 is LGHNA and CDR2 is YNFKEQ. The CDR3 consists of 15 residues. CDR3 coding DNA: TGTGCCAGCAGCCAAGATTTGGACAGACACTGCGAGCAGTACTTC. This codes for CASSQDLDRHCEQYF.